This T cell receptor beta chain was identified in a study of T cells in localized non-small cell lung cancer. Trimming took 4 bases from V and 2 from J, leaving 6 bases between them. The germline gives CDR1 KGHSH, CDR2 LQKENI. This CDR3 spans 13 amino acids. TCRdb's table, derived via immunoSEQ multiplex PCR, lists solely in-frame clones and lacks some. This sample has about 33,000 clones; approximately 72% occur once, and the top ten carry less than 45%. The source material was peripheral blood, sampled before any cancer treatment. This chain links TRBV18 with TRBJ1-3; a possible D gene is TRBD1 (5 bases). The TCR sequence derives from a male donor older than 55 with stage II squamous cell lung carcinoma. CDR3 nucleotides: TGTGCCAGCTCACGGGGGACTGGAAACACCATATATTTT. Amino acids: CASSRGTGNTIYF.